These T cell receptor beta chains were read from a single sample in a study of human thymus T cells. The method was immunoSEQ multiplex PCR; TCRdb's version includes in-frame clones alone and lacks a portion of them. This table has some 120,000 clones, about 95% appearing once. The sample taken for sequencing was thymus tissue. The origin of the receptors is a boy under two years old with a congenital heart defect but otherwise immunologically healthy. The CDR3 runs from the conserved cysteine through the conserved F or W. Fields, in order: V gene, D gene, CDR3 length, J gene, clone size, CDR3 protein, CDR3 DNA. D genes are given only for firm matches. Clone size, where shown, is once, few, many, or a class for clones that have expanded.

V gene: TRBV28; D gene: NA; CDR3 length: 12; J gene: TRBJ1-1; clone size: NA; CDR3 protein: CASSLGGSEAFF; CDR3 DNA: TGTGCCAGCAGCCTCGGGGGGTCTGAAGCTTTCTTT
V gene: TRBV5-4; D gene: TRBD1; CDR3 length: 17; J gene: TRBJ2-7; clone size: NA; CDR3 protein: CASSSPNSDRGPSEQYF; CDR3 DNA: TGTGCCAGCAGCTCACCCAATTCGGACAGGGGGCCCTCCGAGCAGTACTTC
V gene: TRBV25-1; D gene: TRBD1; CDR3 length: 15; J gene: TRBJ2-1; clone size: NA; CDR3 protein: CASSGRTGNYNEQFF; CDR3 DNA: TGTGCCAGCAGTGGTAGGACAGGGAACTACAATGAGCAGTTCTTC
V gene: TRBV9; D gene: NA; CDR3 length: 16; J gene: TRBJ2-7; clone size: NA; CDR3 protein: CASSVGGRADSYEQYF; CDR3 DNA: TGTGCCAGCAGCGTAGGTGGACGGGCCGACTCCTACGAGCAGTACTTC
V gene: TRBV6-1; D gene: TRBD2; CDR3 length: 15; J gene: TRBJ2-4; clone size: NA; CDR3 protein: CASSTSGGASYVQYF; CDR3 DNA: TGTGCCAGCAGTACTAGCGGGGGGGCCTCATATGTTCAGTACTTC
V gene: TRBV9; D gene: NA; CDR3 length: 17; J gene: TRBJ2-1; clone size: NA; CDR3 protein: CASSVKEAGYSYNEQFF; CDR3 DNA: TGTGCCAGCAGCGTAAAAGAGGCAGGGTACTCCTACAATGAGCAGTTCTTC
V gene: TRBV28; D gene: NA; CDR3 length: 16; J gene: TRBJ1-4; clone size: once; CDR3 protein: CASSLHRTPTNEKLFF; CDR3 DNA: TGTGCCAGCAGTTTACATCGGACCCCAACTAATGAAAAACTGTTTTTT
V gene: TRBV5-1; D gene: NA; CDR3 length: 11; J gene: TRBJ2-5; clone size: once; CDR3 protein: CASSLRETQYF; CDR3 DNA: TGCGCCAGCAGCTTGCGAGAGACCCAGTACTTC
V gene: TRBV7-9; D gene: NA; CDR3 length: 14; J gene: TRBJ1-2; clone size: NA; CDR3 protein: CASSLGRSSYGYTF; CDR3 DNA: TGTGCCAGCAGCTTAGGCAGGAGCTCTTATGGCTACACCTTC
V gene: TRBV19; D gene: NA; CDR3 length: 12; J gene: TRBJ2-2; clone size: NA; CDR3 protein: CASSPTGPELFF; CDR3 DNA: TGTGCCAGTAGTCCAACGGGTCCGGAGCTGTTTTTT
V gene: TRBV4-1; D gene: NA; CDR3 length: 15; J gene: TRBJ1-1; clone size: few; CDR3 protein: CASSQDNRAHTEAFF; CDR3 DNA: TGCGCCAGCAGCCAAGATAACAGGGCACACACTGAAGCTTTCTTT
V gene: TRBV27; D gene: NA; CDR3 length: 15; J gene: TRBJ1-2; clone size: NA; CDR3 protein: CASSLQHREPYGYTF; CDR3 DNA: TGTGCCAGCAGTTTACAACACAGGGAGCCCTATGGCTACACCTTC
V gene: TRBV29-1; D gene: NA; CDR3 length: 13; J gene: TRBJ2-7; clone size: NA; CDR3 protein: CSVSGSPSYEQYF; CDR3 DNA: TGCAGCGTGTCAGGATCTCCTTCTTACGAGCAGTACTTC
V gene: TRBV4-2; D gene: TRBD1; CDR3 length: 17; J gene: TRBJ1-5; clone size: NA; CDR3 protein: CASSQTQGGNSNQPQHF; CDR3 DNA: TGTGCCAGCAGCCAGACACAGGGGGGAAATAGCAATCAGCCCCAGCATTTT
V gene: TRBV2; D gene: NA; CDR3 length: 13; J gene: TRBJ2-1; clone size: NA; CDR3 protein: CASKEQRTNEQFF; CDR3 DNA: TGTGCCAGCAAGGAACAGCGTACAAATGAGCAGTTCTTC
V gene: TRBV28; D gene: TRBD2; CDR3 length: 13; J gene: TRBJ2-7; clone size: once; CDR3 protein: CASSLGLAEEQYF; CDR3 DNA: TGTGCCAGCAGTCTGGGACTAGCAGAAGAGCAGTACTTC
V gene: TRBV5-6; D gene: TRBD1; CDR3 length: 16; J gene: TRBJ2-1; clone size: NA; CDR3 protein: CASSLANGDRQDEQFF; CDR3 DNA: TGTGCCAGCAGCTTGGCCAATGGGGACAGACAGGATGAGCAGTTCTTC
V gene: TRBV28; D gene: TRBD1; CDR3 length: 15; J gene: TRBJ2-7; clone size: NA; CDR3 protein: CASTNSNRGAYEQYF; CDR3 DNA: TGTGCCAGCACCAATTCGAACAGGGGGGCCTACGAGCAGTACTTC
V gene: TRBV28; D gene: NA; CDR3 length: 12; J gene: TRBJ1-6; clone size: NA; CDR3 protein: CASRTQNSPLHF; CDR3 DNA: TGTGCCAGCAGGACACAGAATTCACCCCTCCACTTT
V gene: TRBV13; D gene: NA; CDR3 length: 16; J gene: TRBJ1-3; clone size: NA; CDR3 protein: CASSSDRGNFGNTIYF; CDR3 DNA: TGTGCCAGCAGCTCAGACCGAGGGAATTTTGGAAACACCATATATTTT
V gene: TRBV27; D gene: TRBD2; CDR3 length: 20; J gene: TRBJ2-3; clone size: once; CDR3 protein: CASSLSRVAGEEERTDTQYF; CDR3 DNA: TGTGCCAGCAGTTTATCTAGGGTAGCGGGGGAGGAGGAACGCACAGATACGCAGTATTTT
V gene: TRBV7-3; D gene: TRBD2; CDR3 length: 13; J gene: TRBJ2-7; clone size: NA; CDR3 protein: CASSFKRGYEQYF; CDR3 DNA: TGTGCCAGCAGCTTTAAGCGGGGCTACGAGCAGTACTTC
V gene: TRBV5-4; D gene: TRBD2; CDR3 length: 17; J gene: TRBJ2-3; clone size: NA; CDR3 protein: CASSFFSSAGGRDTQYF; CDR3 DNA: TGTGCCAGCAGCTTTTTCTCCTCAGCGGGGGGAAGAGATACGCAGTATTTT
V gene: TRBV9; D gene: TRBD1; CDR3 length: 14; J gene: TRBJ2-7; clone size: NA; CDR3 protein: CASSVAAGTDEQYF; CDR3 DNA: TGTGCCAGCAGCGTAGCTGCCGGGACAGACGAGCAGTACTTC
V gene: TRBV5-5; D gene: TRBD1; CDR3 length: 15; J gene: TRBJ2-7; clone size: NA; CDR3 protein: CASSYPGTGSYEQYF; CDR3 DNA: TGTGCCAGCAGCTACCCCGGGACAGGGTCCTACGAGCAGTACTTC
V gene: TRBV30; D gene: TRBD1; CDR3 length: 14; J gene: TRBJ2-7; clone size: NA; CDR3 protein: CAWSDRGHPYEQYF; CDR3 DNA: TGTGCCTGGAGCGACAGGGGCCACCCCTACGAGCAGTACTTC
V gene: TRBV2; D gene: TRBD1; CDR3 length: 14; J gene: TRBJ1-6; clone size: NA; CDR3 protein: CASSVQGGNSPLHF; CDR3 DNA: TGTGCCAGCAGTGTTCAGGGGGGGAATTCACCCCTCCACTTT
V gene: TRBV19; D gene: NA; CDR3 length: 13; J gene: TRBJ1-2; clone size: NA; CDR3 protein: CASRPDVSQGYTF; CDR3 DNA: TGTGCCAGTAGACCGGACGTGTCCCAAGGCTACACCTTC
V gene: TRBV4-1; D gene: TRBD1; CDR3 length: 15; J gene: TRBJ1-2; clone size: NA; CDR3 protein: CASRSPVGGGNGYTF; CDR3 DNA: TGCGCCAGCAGATCCCCCGTTGGAGGGGGCAATGGCTACACCTTC
V gene: TRBV5-1; D gene: TRBD2; CDR3 length: 16; J gene: TRBJ2-2; clone size: NA; CDR3 protein: CASSLLAGGRTGELFF; CDR3 DNA: TGCGCCAGCAGCTTACTAGCGGGGGGACGCACCGGGGAGCTGTTTTTT
V gene: TRBV27; D gene: NA; CDR3 length: 14; J gene: TRBJ2-3; clone size: NA; CDR3 protein: CASSFKGWTDTQYF; CDR3 DNA: TGTGCCAGCAGTTTCAAGGGGTGGACAGATACGCAGTATTTT
V gene: TRBV5-1; D gene: NA; CDR3 length: 13; J gene: TRBJ2-5; clone size: NA; CDR3 protein: CASRWGPQETQYF; CDR3 DNA: TGCGCCAGCAGATGGGGACCGCAAGAGACCCAGTACTTC
V gene: TRBV5-4; D gene: NA; CDR3 length: 13; J gene: TRBJ1-2; clone size: NA; CDR3 protein: CASSWAGPNGYTF; CDR3 DNA: TGTGCCAGCAGCTGGGCGGGCCCCAACGGCTACACCTTC
V gene: TRBV4-1; D gene: NA; CDR3 length: 21; J gene: TRBJ1-1; clone size: NA; CDR3 protein: CASSQDPLRSGARRMNTEAFF; CDR3 DNA: TGCGCCAGCAGCCAAGATCCCCTCCGTAGCGGGGCAAGACGGATGAACACTGAAGCTTTCTTT
V gene: TRBV4-3; D gene: NA; CDR3 length: 15; J gene: TRBJ1-2; clone size: NA; CDR3 protein: CASSQDSVDSTVEAF; CDR3 DNA: TGCGCCAGCAGCCAAGATTCGGTAGACAGCACCGTGGAGGCCTTC
V gene: TRBV6-5; D gene: NA; CDR3 length: 14; J gene: TRBJ1-3; clone size: once; CDR3 protein: CASSYGPGGNTIYF; CDR3 DNA: TGTGCCAGCAGTTACGGGCCGGGTGGAAACACCATATATTTT
V gene: TRBV7-6; D gene: TRBD1; CDR3 length: 18; J gene: TRBJ1-1; clone size: NA; CDR3 protein: CASSLDNRGGQGDTEAFF; CDR3 DNA: TGTGCCAGCAGCTTAGACAATAGAGGGGGACAGGGAGACACTGAAGCTTTCTTT
V gene: TRBV11-3; D gene: NA; CDR3 length: 12; J gene: TRBJ2-2; clone size: NA; CDR3 protein: CASSLLGRELFF; CDR3 DNA: TGTGCCAGCAGCTTACTAGGCAGGGAGCTGTTTTTT
V gene: TRBV2; D gene: NA; CDR3 length: 16; J gene: TRBJ1-4; clone size: NA; CDR3 protein: CASSKTLQGGNEKLFF; CDR3 DNA: TGTGCCAGCAGTAAGACCCTACAGGGAGGTAATGAAAAACTGTTTTTT
V gene: TRBV5-6; D gene: NA; CDR3 length: 15; J gene: TRBJ1-2; clone size: once; CDR3 protein: CASSEVRGLNYGYTF; CDR3 DNA: TGTGCCAGCAGCGAAGTCCGGGGGCTGAACTATGGCTACACCTTC